This TCR beta chain was retrieved from a study of T cells in Graves' hyperthyroidism and ophthalmopathy. In its sample, this clonotype was seen a few times. Its target is unknown. The TCR beta CDR3 regions underwent amplification using RNA transcripts as the source. An initial round of RT-PCR targeting the TCR CDR3 relied on the HTBI primer set. TCRdb reprocessed the multiplex PCR reads with MiXCR, giving one entry per CDR3 protein. There are around 800,000 distinct CDR3 sequences in the sample; about two fifths occur only once, and 7% to 10% lies in the top ten. Study-wide points: Ophthalmopathy was separated from stable hyperthyroidism by a 13 V-J model.

The V end lost 1 base, the J end lost 12 bases, and 7 bases lay between the germline ends. The CDR3 contains 12 residues. The origin of this receptor is a young man with Graves' hyperthyroidism. Sequenced material: blood. The chain couples TRBV12-3 or TRBV12-4 to TRBJ1-6; D gene unclear. In DNA form, the CDR3 reads TGTGCCAGCAGTTTAGAGACACAACCCCTCCACTTT. Its translation is CASSLETQPLHF.